This TCR beta chain was retrieved from a study of Graves' ophthalmopathy and Graves' hyperthyroidism. RNA transcripts yielded amplified TCR beta CDR3 regions. First-round RT-PCR relied on HTBI primers, and a second-round multiplex PCR came next. TCRdb reprocessed the multiplex PCR reads via MiXCR and lists one record per CDR3 protein. This sample carries under 800,000 distinct CDR3 sequences, over 20% of them seen once, and the ten largest clones take around 6.9%. The sequence was collected from a woman aged 18-29 years with stable Graves' hyperthyroidism. Some clones in this sample may be carry-over from other donors' samples. Sequences were obtained from peripheral blood.

CDR3 nucleotides: TGTGCCAGCAGTCTCCCGGGGACAGCCGGCGAGCAGTACTTC. Residues: CASSLPGTAGEQYF. The rearrangement uses TRBV28 and TRBJ2-7, with 7 bases fitting TRBD1. With 5 bases clipped from V and 6 bases from J, the junction kept 10 bases outside the gene matches. Germline V CDR1 and CDR2: MDHEN, SYDVKM. There are 14 residues in the CDR3.